This note documents a single TCR beta chain sequence. Specified time point: after neoadjuvant nivolumab, at surgical resection. The table came from immunoSEQ multiplex PCR; TCRdb's copy has only in-frame clones and leaves some out. The profile shows roughly 68,000 clones, around 85% of them singletons. This sample is drawn from a study of neoadjuvant anti-PD-1 for oral cavity cancer. Study in general: Around day 43, patients without progression received a fourth nivolumab dose before surgery.

The V gene's germline CDR1 is SGHRS and CDR2 YFSETQ. The CDR3 length is 14 residues. The V end lost 4 bases, the J end lost 3 bases, and 14 bases lay between the germline ends. This clonotype originated in a person between 40 and 85 years old with oral cavity squamous cell carcinoma. The source material was PBMCs, sampled after nivolumab (anti-PD-1) treatment. The chain has TRBV5-1 and TRBJ2-7, with a possible D match to TRBD1 (8 bases). CDR3 residues: CASSPQGGVYEQYF. DNA of the CDR3: TGCGCCAGCAGCCCACAGGGGGGGGTCTACGAGCAGTACTTC.